This record concerns one T cell receptor (beta chain) sequence. This specimen belongs to a study of blood T cells in healthy people across ages. V was shortened by 0 bases and J by 6 bases, with 14 bases between the two germline ends. CDR1 is SGHRS and CDR2 is YFSETQ in the germline V gene. The CDR3 length is 15 residues. Primers used in a second PCR of roughly 6 to 12 cycles were a sample-barcoded 5' primer and a J-beta primer mix. TCRdb processed the 5' RACE reads anew with MiXCR; each CDR3 protein has one entry. Here the sample spans approximately 820,000 distinct CDR3 sequences, approximately 44% being singletons.

The source is a man aged 60-69 years in good health. V is TRBV5-1 and J is TRBJ2-3; D might be TRBD2 (5 bases). The sequenced sample was blood. The CDR3 protein is CASSLAGSPTDTQYF. The CDR3 bases are TGCGCCAGCAGCTTGGCGGGGAGTCCTACGGATACGCAGTATTTT.